This T cell receptor beta chain comes out of a study of T-cell memory formation after mild COVID-19. This clonotype was recorded a few times. Its antigen remains unidentified. TCRdb re-derived calls from the 5' RACE reads in MiXCR, one entry per CDR3 protein. The table has hundreds of thousands of distinct CDR3 sequences, roughly a quarter seen once. Study findings and constraints: Researchers found some responding clones in pre-infection memory, a sign that cross-reactive memory joined.

The TCR originated in an adult woman who had mild COVID-19 (a few samples of this study predate the infection). Cell type and time point are not known. Sequencing input: PBMCs or a T cell subset sorted from them (not recorded which).

In DNA form, the CDR3 reads TGTGCCAGCAGCTCCCTTCTGGGACTAGCCGGTCTGGACATTCAGTACTTC. This codes for CASSSLLGLAGLDIQYF. The chain has TRBV7-8 and TRBJ2-4, with TRBD2 matching 9 bases. CDR3 size: 17 residues. V trimming: 4 bases; J trimming: 8 bases; junction bases outside the gene matches: 15. The germline CDR1 and CDR2 sequences are SGHVS and FQNEAQ.